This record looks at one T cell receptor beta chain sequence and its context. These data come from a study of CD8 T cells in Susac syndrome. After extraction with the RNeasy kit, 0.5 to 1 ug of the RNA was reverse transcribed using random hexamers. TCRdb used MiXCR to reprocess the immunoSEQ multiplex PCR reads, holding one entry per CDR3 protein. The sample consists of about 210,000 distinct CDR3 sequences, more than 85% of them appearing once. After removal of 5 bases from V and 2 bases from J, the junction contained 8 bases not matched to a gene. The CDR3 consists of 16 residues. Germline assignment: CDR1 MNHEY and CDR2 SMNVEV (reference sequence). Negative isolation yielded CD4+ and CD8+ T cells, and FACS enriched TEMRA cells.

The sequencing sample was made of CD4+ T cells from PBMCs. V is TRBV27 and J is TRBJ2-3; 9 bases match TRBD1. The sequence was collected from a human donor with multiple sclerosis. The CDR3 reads CASSRAGQGITDTQYF. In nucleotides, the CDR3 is TGTGCCAGCAGTAGAGCGGGACAGGGAATCACAGATACGCAGTATTTT.